The source of this T cell receptor beta chain is a study of CD8+CD57+ T cells in acquired aplastic anemia. Regarding the study as a whole: CD8+ Simpson's diversity showed no significant patient-control difference. In common between the patients and the controls were some 28 CD8+ CDR3 sequences.

This CDR3 has 15 residues. J gave up 8 bases and V 3 bases, and 2 bases lay outside the gene matches. The germline V gene encodes CDR1 SGHRS and CDR2 YFSETQ. TCR beta VDJ combinations and CDR3 sequences were profiled from genomic DNA. MiXCR, run by TCRdb on the reads, gives a single entry per CDR3 protein. The sample has some 150,000 distinct CDR3 sequences; around two fifths are singletons. This clonotype has more than one count but fewer than ten. The antigen remains undetermined. A read error is likely, as this CDR3 ends without the conserved phenylalanine or tryptophan. The chain joins TRBV5-1 to TRBJ2-1, with 16 bases lining up with TRBD2. The clonotype comes from a human donor in good health, serving as a control. The sequenced sample was sorted CD4+, CD8+, or CD8+CD57+ T cells (not recorded which) from PBMCs. The CDR3 DNA is TGCGCCAGCAGCTCCGGGACTAGCGGGGGGGATGAGCAGTTCCTC. Translating it yields CASSSGTSGGDEQFL.